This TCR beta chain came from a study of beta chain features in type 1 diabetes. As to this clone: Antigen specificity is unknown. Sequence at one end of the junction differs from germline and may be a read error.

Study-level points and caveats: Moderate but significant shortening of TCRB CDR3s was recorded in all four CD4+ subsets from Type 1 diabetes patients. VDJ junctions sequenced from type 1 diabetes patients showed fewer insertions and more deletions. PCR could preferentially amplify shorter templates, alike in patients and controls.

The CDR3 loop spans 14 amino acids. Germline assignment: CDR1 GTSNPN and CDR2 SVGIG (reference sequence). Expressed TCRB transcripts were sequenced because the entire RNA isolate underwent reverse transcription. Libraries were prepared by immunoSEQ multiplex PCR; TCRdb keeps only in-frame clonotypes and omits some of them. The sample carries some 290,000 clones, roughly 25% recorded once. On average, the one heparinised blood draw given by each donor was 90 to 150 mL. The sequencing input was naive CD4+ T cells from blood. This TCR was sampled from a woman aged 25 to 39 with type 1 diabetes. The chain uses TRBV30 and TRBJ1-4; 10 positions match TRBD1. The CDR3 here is CAWSRQGAKEKLFF. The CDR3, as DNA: TGTGCCTGGAGTAGACAGGGGGCTAAGGAAAAACTGTTTTTT.